What follows is one TCR beta chain and its context. Its antigen is as yet unknown. Sequencing was performed with immunoSEQ multiplex PCR; in TCRdb, only in-frame clones are kept and a portion is missing. The sample includes over 110,000 clones, about 88% of them seen just once. The CDR3 loop spans 12 amino acids. V was cut by 1 base and J by 7 bases, with 5 bases left in between. Per germline, CDR1 SEHNR and CDR2 FQNEAQ (reference sequence). The entry originates in a study of cytomegalovirus exposure and HLA in healthy donors. Study-wide background: In a later analysis, the 130 or so validation repertoires were reported to have used the same platform as the roughly 670 first-cohort repertoires.

Whole-study findings and limits: The classifier, whose performance was assessed in both the original and validation cohorts, reportedly diagnosed cytomegalovirus status with high specificity and sensitivity. Many donors shared some public TCRs, even though most TCR sequences were rare. The tendency of first-cohort TCR clusters to co-occur in the 110 or so validation repertoires emerged from a later analysis.

This receptor was taken from a man aged 18 to 29 in good health and CMV-seropositive. The V and J genes are TRBV7-9 and TRBJ2-1, with unresolved D. Sequences were obtained from PBMCs. The CDR3 sequence: CASSLVVNEQFF. The CDR3 nucleotides are TGTGCCAGCAGCTTAGTCGTGAATGAGCAGTTCTTC.